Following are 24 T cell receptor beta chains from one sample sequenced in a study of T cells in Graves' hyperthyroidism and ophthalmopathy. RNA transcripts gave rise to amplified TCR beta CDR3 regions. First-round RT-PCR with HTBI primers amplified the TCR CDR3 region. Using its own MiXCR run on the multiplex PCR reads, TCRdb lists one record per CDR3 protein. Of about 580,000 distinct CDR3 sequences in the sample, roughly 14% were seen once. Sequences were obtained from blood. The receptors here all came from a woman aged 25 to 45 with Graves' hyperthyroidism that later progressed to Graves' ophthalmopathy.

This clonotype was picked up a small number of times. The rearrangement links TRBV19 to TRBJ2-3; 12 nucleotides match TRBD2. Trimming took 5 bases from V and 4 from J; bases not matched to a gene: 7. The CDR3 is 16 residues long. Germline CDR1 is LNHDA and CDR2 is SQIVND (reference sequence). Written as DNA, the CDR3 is TGTGCCAGTAGTCCCCTAGCGGGAGGGCCTGCAGATACGCAGTATTTT. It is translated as CASSPLAGGPADTQYF.

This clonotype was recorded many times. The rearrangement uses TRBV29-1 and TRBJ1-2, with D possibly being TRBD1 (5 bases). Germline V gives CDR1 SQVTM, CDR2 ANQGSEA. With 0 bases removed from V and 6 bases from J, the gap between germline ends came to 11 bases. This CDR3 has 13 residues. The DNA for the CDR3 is TGCAGCGTTGAAGATCAGGGCCTGGATGGCTACACCTTC. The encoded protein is CSVEDQGLDGYTF.

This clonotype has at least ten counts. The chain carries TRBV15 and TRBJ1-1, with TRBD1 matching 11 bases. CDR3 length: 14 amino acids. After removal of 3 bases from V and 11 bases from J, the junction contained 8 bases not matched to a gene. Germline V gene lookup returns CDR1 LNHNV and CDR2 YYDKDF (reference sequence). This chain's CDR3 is CATSRGQGEKPAFF. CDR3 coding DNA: TGTGCCACCAGCAGGGGACAGGGGGAGAAGCCGGCTTTCTTT.

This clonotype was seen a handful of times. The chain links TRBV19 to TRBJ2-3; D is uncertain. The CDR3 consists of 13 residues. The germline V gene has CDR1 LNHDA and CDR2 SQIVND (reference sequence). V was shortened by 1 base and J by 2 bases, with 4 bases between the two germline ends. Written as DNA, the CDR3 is TGTGCCAGTAGTATAGTCGACACAGATACGCAGTATTTT. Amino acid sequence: CASSIVDTDTQYF.

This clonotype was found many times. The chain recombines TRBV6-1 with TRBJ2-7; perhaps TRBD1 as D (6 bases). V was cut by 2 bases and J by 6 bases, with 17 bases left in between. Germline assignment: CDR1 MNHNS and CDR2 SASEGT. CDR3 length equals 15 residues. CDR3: CASSELSRGEGEQYF. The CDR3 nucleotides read TGTGCCAGCAGTGAATTGAGCAGGGGAGAAGGCGAGCAGTACTTC.

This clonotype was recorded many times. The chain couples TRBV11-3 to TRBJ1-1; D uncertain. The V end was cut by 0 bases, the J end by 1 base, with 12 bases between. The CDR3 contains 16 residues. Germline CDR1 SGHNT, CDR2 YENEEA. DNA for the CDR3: TGTGCCAGCAGCTTAGAAATGGGCAGACCGAACACTGAAGCTTTCTTT. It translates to CASSLEMGRPNTEAFF.

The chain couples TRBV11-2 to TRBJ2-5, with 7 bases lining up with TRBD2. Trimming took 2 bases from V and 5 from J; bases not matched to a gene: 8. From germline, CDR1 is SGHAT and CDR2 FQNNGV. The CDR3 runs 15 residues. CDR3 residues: CASSLYGSREETQYF. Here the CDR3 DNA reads TGTGCCAGCAGCTTATATGGCTCGCGGGAGGAGACCCAGTACTTC. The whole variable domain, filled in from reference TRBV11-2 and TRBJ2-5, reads EAGVAQSPRYKIIEKRQSVAFWCNPISGHATLYWYQQILGQGPKLLIQFQNNGVVDDSQLPKDRFSAERLKGVDSTLKIQPAKLEDSAVYLCASSLYGSREETQYFGPGTRLLVL.

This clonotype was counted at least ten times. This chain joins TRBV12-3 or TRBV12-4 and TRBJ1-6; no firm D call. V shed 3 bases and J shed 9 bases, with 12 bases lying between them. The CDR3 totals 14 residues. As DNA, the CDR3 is TGTGCCAGCAGTTTGGGCCAGGAGTCTTCACCCCTCCACTTT. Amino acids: CASSLGQESSPLHF.

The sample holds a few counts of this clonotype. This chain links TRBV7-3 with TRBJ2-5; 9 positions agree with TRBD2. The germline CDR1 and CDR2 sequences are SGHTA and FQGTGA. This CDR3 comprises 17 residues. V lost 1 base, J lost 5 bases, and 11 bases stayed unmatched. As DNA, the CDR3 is TGTGCCAGCAGCTTAAGGGTTAATAGCGGGAGTTTGGAGACCCAGTACTTC. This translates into CASSLRVNSGSLETQYF.

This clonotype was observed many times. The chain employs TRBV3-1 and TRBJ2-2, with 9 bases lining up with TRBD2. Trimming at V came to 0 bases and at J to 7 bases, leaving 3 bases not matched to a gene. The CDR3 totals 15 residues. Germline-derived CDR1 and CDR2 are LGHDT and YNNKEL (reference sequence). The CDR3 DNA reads TGTGCCAGCAGCCAAGACGTAGCGGGAGTCGGGGAGCTGTTTTTT. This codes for CASSQDVAGVGELFF.

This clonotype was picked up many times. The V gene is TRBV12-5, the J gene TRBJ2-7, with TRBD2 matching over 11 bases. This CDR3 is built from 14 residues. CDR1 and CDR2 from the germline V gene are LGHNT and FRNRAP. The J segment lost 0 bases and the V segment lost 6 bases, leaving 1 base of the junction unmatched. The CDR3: CASGTSGSSYEQYF. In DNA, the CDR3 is TGTGCTAGTGGCACTAGCGGGAGCTCCTACGAGCAGTACTTC.

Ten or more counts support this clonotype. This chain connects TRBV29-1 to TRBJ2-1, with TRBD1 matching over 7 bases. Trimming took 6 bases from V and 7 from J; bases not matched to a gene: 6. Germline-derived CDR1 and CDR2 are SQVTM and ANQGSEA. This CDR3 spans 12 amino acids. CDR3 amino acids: CSVGTDLNEQFF. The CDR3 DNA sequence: TGCAGCGTCGGGACAGACCTAAATGAGCAGTTCTTC.

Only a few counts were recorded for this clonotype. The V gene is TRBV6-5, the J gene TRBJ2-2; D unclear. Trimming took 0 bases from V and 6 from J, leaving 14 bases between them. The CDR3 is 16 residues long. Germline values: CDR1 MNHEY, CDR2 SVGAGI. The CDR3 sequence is CASSYSNPILAGELFF. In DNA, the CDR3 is TGTGCCAGCAGTTACTCGAACCCGATCTTGGCCGGGGAGCTGTTTTTT.

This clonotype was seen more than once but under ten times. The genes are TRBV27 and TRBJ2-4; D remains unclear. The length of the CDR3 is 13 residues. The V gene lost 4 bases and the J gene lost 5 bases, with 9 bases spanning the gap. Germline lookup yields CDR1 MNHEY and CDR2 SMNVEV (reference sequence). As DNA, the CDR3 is TGTGCCAGCAGTTCCCCTGCCCAAAACATTCAGTACTTC. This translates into CASSSPAQNIQYF.

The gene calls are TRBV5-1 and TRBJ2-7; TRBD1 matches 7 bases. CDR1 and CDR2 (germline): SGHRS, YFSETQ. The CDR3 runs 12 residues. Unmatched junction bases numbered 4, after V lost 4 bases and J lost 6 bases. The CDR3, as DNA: TGCGCCAGCAGCCTCGGGACAGCCGAGCAGTACTTC. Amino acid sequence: CASSLGTAEQYF. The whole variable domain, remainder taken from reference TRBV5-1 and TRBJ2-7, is KAGVTQTPRYLIKTRGQQVTLSCSPISGHRSVSWYQQTPGQGLQFLFEYFSETQRNKGNFPGRFSGRQFSNSRSEMNVSTLELGDSALYLCASSLGTAEQYFGPGTRLTVT.

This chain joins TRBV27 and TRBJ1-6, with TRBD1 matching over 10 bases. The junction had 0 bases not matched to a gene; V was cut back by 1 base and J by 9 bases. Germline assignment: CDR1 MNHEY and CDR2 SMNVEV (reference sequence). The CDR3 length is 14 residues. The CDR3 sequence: CASSLWTGGSPLHF. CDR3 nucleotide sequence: TGTGCCAGCAGTTTATGGACAGGGGGTTCACCCCTCCACTTT.

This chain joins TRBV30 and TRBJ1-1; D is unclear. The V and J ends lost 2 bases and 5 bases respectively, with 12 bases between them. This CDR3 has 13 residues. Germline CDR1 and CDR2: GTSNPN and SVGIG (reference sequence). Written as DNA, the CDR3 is TGTGCCTGGAGTAGCACGGGCTTGACTGAAGCTTTCTTT. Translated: CAWSSTGLTEAFF.

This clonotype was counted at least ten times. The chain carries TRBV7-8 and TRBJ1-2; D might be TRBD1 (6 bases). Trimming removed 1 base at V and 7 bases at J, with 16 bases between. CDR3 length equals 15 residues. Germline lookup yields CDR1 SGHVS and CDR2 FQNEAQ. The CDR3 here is CASSLGGRGGSGYTF. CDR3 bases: TGTGCCAGCAGCTTAGGGGGCAGGGGAGGCAGTGGCTACACCTTC.

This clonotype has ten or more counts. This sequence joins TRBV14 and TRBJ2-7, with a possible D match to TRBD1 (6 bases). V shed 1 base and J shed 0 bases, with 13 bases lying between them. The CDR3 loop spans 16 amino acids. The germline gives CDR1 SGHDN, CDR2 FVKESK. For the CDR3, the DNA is TGTGCCAGCAGCCAAGGTCCAGGGGTTAGCTCCTACGAGCAGTACTTC. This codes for CASSQGPGVSSYEQYF.

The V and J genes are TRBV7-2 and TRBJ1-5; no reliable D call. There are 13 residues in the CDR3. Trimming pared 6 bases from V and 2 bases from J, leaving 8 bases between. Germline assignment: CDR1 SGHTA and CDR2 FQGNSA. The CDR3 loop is CASRLRGNQPQHF. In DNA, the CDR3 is TGTGCCAGCAGGCTAAGGGGCAATCAGCCCCAGCATTTT.

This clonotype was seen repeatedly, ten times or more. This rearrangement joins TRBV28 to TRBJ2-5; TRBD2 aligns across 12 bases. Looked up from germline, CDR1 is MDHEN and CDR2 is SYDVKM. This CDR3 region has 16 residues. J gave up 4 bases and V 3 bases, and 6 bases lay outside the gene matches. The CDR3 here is CASSFASSGRGETQYF. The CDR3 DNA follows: TGTGCCAGCAGTTTCGCATCTAGCGGGAGGGGAGAGACCCAGTACTTC.

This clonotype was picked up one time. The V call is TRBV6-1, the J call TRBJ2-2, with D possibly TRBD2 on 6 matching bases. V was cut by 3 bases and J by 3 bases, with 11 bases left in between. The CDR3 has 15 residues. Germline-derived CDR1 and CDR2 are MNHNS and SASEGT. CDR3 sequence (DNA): TGTGCCAGCAGTGACGTGGGGGAGGACACCGGGGAGCTGTTTTTT. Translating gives CASSDVGEDTGELFF.

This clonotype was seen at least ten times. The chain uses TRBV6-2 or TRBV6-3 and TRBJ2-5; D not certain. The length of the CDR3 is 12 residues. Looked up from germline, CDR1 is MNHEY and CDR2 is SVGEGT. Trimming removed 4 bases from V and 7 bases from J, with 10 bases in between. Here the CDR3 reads CASSSSAGTQYF. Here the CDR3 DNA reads TGTGCCAGCAGTTCGTCCGCAGGGACCCAGTACTTC.

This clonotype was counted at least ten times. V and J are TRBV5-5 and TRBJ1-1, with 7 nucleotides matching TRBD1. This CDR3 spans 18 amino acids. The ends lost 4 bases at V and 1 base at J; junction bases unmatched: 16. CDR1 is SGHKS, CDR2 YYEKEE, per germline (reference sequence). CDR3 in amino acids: CASSLLKGAAPPNTEAFF. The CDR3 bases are TGTGCCAGCAGCCTCCTAAAGGGGGCGGCCCCACCGAACACTGAAGCTTTCTTT.